The 11 T cell receptor beta chains in this list originate from one sample, sequenced in a study of T-cell memory formation after mild COVID-19. TCRdb re-analysed the 5' RACE reads in MiXCR, keeping a single row per CDR3 protein. The sample records about 240,000 distinct CDR3 sequences, 8% to 9.5% being singletons. Material for sequencing was PBMCs or a T cell subset sorted from them (not recorded which). Receptor source: a man between 18 and 29 years old who had mild COVID-19 (a few samples of this study predate the infection). Cell type and time point are not known.

The rearrangement links TRBV5-1 to TRBJ2-5; D remains unclear. The CDR3 extends over 13 amino acids. CDR1 is SGHRS, CDR2 YFSETQ, per germline. V was trimmed by 4 bases and J by 0 bases, leaving 7 bases between them. For the CDR3, the DNA is TGCGCCAGCAGCCTACTGTACCAAGAGACCCAGTACTTC. Protein product: CASSLLYQETQYF.

This clonotype is a singleton in its sample. A much larger clone lies one base from this, so it may be a read error. The V and J genes are TRBV20-1 and TRBJ2-7; D call uncertain. The CDR3 has 12 residues. Germline lookup yields CDR1 DFQATT and CDR2 SNEGSKA (reference sequence). V gave up 3 bases and J gave up 0 bases, with 6 bases separating them. The CDR3 sequence is CSARNSSYEQYF. CDR3 nucleotides: TGCAGTGCTAGGAACAGCTCCTACGAGCAGTACTTC.

Many counts were recorded for this clonotype. The CDR3 is CASSPYLTGASTQYF. The CDR3 nucleotides read TGTGCCAGCAGCCCTTACCTGACCGGGGCAAGTACGCAGTATTTT. The chain recombines TRBV7-3 with TRBJ2-3, with D perhaps being TRBD1 or TRBD2 (5 bases each). The CDR3 contains 15 residues. CDR1 is SGHTA, CDR2 FQGTGA, per germline. Trimming shortened V by 5 bases and J by 8 bases, and 20 bases separated the two germline ends.

This clonotype was picked up a small number of times. The CDR3 loop is CASSLDWGASWEQYF. The CDR3 DNA follows: TGCGCCAGCAGCTTGGACTGGGGGGCAAGTTGGGAGCAGTACTTC. V is TRBV5-1 and J is TRBJ2-7; perhaps D is TRBD1 or TRBD2 (6 bases each). Trimming stripped 0 bases from V and 7 bases from J, with 17 bases between. CDR3 length: 15 amino acids. Germline values: CDR1 SGHRS, CDR2 YFSETQ.

This clonotype showed up just a few times. The J gene is TRBJ2-3, the V gene TRBV12-3 or TRBV12-4, with D possibly matching TRBD2 (5 bases). The CDR3 is 13 residues long. V lost 6 bases, J lost 4 bases, and 11 bases lay in between. This CDR3 is CASSPSEADTQYF. CDR3 nucleotides: TGTGCCAGCAGCCCCTCGGAGGCAGATACGCAGTATTTT.

The sample holds a few counts of this clonotype. The V gene is TRBV6-6, the J gene TRBJ2-4; D is perhaps TRBD2 (6 bases). The CDR3 covers 19 residues. Per the germline V gene, CDR1 is MNHNY and CDR2 is SVGAGI (reference sequence). V dropped 0 bases and J dropped 2 bases, with 20 bases sitting between them. The CDR3, as DNA: TGTGCCAGCAGTTACTCGATGCCTTTCGGGGGTCAGACCAAAAACATTCAGTACTTC. Translation: CASSYSMPFGGQTKNIQYF.

In its sample, this clonotype was seen a few times. V is TRBV6-5 and J is TRBJ2-7; D gene uncertain. Germline V lookup: CDR1 MNHEY, CDR2 SVGAGI. CDR3 length: 13 amino acids. The V end was cut by 6 bases, the J end by 6 bases, with 15 bases between. CDR3 coding DNA: TGTGCCAGCAGACGACGACGGGTAGGCGAGCAGTACTTC. The encoded protein is CASRRRRVGEQYF.

This chain connects TRBV10-3 to TRBJ2-7; D unresolved. The CDR3 loop spans 12 amino acids. The V and J ends lost 7 bases and 2 bases respectively, with 9 bases between them. Germline CDR1 ENHRY, CDR2 SYGVKD. CDR3 residues: CAIKGQTYEQYF. The CDR3 DNA reads TGTGCCATCAAAGGCCAGACCTACGAGCAGTACTTC.

This clonotype was seen only a few times. This chain joins TRBV9 and TRBJ2-3; D call uncertain. Germline CDR1 SGDLS, CDR2 YYNGEE. CDR3 size: 16 residues. V was trimmed by 0 bases and J by 2 bases, leaving 13 bases between them. Here the CDR3 DNA reads TGTGCCAGCAGCGTAGTCGGCGAGTCCCCCACAGATACGCAGTATTTT. Translated, it gives CASSVVGESPTDTQYF.

This clonotype was observed many times. The chain joins TRBV6-5 to TRBJ2-3, with a possible D match to TRBD1 (6 bases). Germline CDR1 MNHEY, CDR2 SVGAGI. V lost 0 bases and J 4 bases, leaving 8 bases between the germline ends. The length of the CDR3 is 14 residues. DNA for the CDR3: TGTGCCAGCAGTTACTCGGACAGATCAGATACGCAGTATTTT. Encoded protein: CASSYSDRSDTQYF.

The rearrangement uses TRBV28 and TRBJ2-1; 9 nucleotides line up with TRBD1. Germline assignment: CDR1 MDHEN and CDR2 SYDVKM. The CDR3 totals 15 residues. V gave up 8 bases and J gave up 8 bases; unmatched junction bases: 13. CDR3 loop: CASVDGPGQGYEQFF. DNA of the CDR3: TGTGCCAGCGTTGATGGACCGGGACAGGGCTATGAGCAGTTCTTC.